This TCR beta chain was captured in a study of cytomegalovirus exposure and HLA in healthy donors. In the study overall: Early release data held tens of millions of unique TCRs from HLA-typed donors.

CDR3 length: 13 amino acids. Germline values: CDR1 SGHKS, CDR2 YYEKEE (reference sequence). V was clipped by 4 bases and J by 6 bases; unmatched bases: 6. In the case of this clone: No antigen is known for it.

Study findings and constraints: Listed as cytomegalovirus-associated were 170 or so TCR beta chains.

The primer mix had 60 Vbeta and 13 Jbeta primers. Sequencing was performed with immunoSEQ multiplex PCR; in TCRdb, only in-frame clones are kept and a portion is missing. Here the sample spans tens of thousands of clones, under 80% being singletons. The sample was PBMCs. The TCR originated in a woman in her thirties in good health and CMV-seronegative. The chain links TRBV5-5 to TRBJ1-1; TRBD1 aligns across 7 bases. The chain's CDR3 is CASSSTGEAEAFF. In nucleotides, the CDR3 is TGTGCCAGCAGCAGTACAGGGGAAGCTGAAGCTTTCTTT.